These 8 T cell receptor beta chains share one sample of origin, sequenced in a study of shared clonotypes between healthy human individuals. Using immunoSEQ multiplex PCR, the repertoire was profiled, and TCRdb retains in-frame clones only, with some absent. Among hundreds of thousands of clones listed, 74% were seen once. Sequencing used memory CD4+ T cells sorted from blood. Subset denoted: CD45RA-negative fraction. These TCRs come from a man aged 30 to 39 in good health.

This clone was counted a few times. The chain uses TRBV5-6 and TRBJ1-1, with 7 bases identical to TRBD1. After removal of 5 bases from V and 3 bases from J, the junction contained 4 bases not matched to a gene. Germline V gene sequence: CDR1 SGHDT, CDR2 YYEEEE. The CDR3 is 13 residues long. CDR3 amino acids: CASRLQGYTEAFF. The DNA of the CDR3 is TGTGCCAGCAGATTACAGGGGTACACTGAAGCTTTCTTT.

The CDR3 region has the DNA TGCGCCAGCAGCTCCGGACAGGGCCGAGTTCACCAAGAGACCCAGTACTTC. Translation gives CASSSGQGRVHQETQYF. The rearrangement links TRBV5-1 to TRBJ2-5, with 8 bases matching TRBD1. V dropped 3 bases and J dropped 0; count of bases not matched to a gene: 10. Looked up from germline, CDR1 is SGHRS and CDR2 is YFSETQ. The CDR3 totals 17 residues.

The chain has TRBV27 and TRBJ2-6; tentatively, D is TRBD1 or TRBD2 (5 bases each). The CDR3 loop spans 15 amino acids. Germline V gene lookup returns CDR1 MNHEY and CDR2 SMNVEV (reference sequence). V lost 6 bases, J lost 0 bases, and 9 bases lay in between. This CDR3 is CASSRGASGANVLTF. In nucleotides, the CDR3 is TGTGCCAGCAGCCGAGGGGCCTCTGGGGCCAACGTCCTGACTTTC.

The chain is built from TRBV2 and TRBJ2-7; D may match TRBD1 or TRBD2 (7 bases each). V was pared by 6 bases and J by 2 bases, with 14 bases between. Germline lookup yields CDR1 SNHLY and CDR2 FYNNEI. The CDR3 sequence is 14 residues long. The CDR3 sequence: CASRQGRGTYEQYF. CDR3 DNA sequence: TGTGCCAGCAGACAGGGGCGGGGGACCTACGAGCAGTACTTC.

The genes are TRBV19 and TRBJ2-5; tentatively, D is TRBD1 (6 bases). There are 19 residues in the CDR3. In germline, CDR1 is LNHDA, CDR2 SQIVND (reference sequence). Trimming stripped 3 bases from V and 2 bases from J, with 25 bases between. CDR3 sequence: CASSMGASILSGPQETQYF. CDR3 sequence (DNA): TGTGCCAGTAGTATGGGGGCTTCGATTTTGAGCGGCCCGCAAGAGACCCAGTACTTC.

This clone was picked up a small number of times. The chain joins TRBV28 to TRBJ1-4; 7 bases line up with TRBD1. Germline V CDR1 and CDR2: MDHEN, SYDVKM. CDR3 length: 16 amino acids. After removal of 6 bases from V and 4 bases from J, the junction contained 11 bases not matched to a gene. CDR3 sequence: CASRDRNRVGNEKLFF. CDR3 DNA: TGTGCCAGCAGGGACAGGAACAGGGTGGGTAATGAAAAACTGTTTTTT.

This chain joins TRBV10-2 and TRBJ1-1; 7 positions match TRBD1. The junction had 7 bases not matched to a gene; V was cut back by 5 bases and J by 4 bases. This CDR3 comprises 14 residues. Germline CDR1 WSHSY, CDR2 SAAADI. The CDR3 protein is CASSKGAPSTEAFF. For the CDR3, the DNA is TGCGCCAGCAGTAAGGGGGCGCCGAGCACTGAAGCTTTCTTT.

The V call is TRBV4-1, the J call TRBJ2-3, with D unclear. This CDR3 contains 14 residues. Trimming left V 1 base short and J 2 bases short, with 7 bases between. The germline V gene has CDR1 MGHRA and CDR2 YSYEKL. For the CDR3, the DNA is TGCGCCAGCAGCCAAGTCGGCTACACAGATACGCAGTATTTT. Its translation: CASSQVGYTDTQYF.